This T cell receptor beta chain was found in a study of T cells in Graves' hyperthyroidism and ophthalmopathy. On the study more broadly: Blood from the periphery was taken at initial diagnosis, before any treatment.

Germline assignment: CDR1 SNHLY and CDR2 FYNNEI. V lost 9 bases to trimming and J lost 4 bases; unmatched junction nucleotides: 8. The CDR3 covers 14 residues. To note about this clonotype: Its antigen is unidentified.

General observations from the study: The model predicted ophthalmopathy a median about 6.6 months before onset.

The TCR beta CDR3 regions underwent amplification using RNA transcripts as the source. The HTBI primer set served for first-round RT-PCR of the TCR CDR3. TCRdb re-derived calls from the multiplex PCR reads in MiXCR, one entry per CDR3 protein. The sample contains approximately 360,000 distinct CDR3 sequences, more than 15% of which appear only once. Exclusions: uncontrolled infection, other autoimmune disease, pregnancy, lactation. Orbital computed tomography, thyroid ultrasound, serum thyroxine and TRAb, and clinical symptoms together informed the diagnoses. The receptor's source is a woman aged 18-35 years with Graves' hyperthyroidism that later progressed to Graves' ophthalmopathy. The rearrangement links TRBV2 to TRBJ2-7; 11 nucleotides align to TRBD1. Sample: blood. The CDR3 DNA is TGTGCCAGTAGCGGTGGGACAGGGGGATACGAGCAGTACTTC. This encodes CASSGGTGGYEQYF.